A selection of T cell receptor beta chains follows, all from one sample in a study of neurological immune-mediated disorders. Each CDR3 protein gets one entry after TCRdb re-called the 5' RACE reads with MiXCR. The profile shows 18,000 or so distinct CDR3 sequences, about 10% of them singletons. Sequencing was done on a sample of CD8+ T cells from blood. The source is a woman in her fifties or sixties in good health. Both conserved end residues are part of each CDR3. A D gene is named only where the DNA matches it firmly.

j_call: TRBJ2-7
d_call: -
v_call: TRBV27
cdr3_aa: CASIGGRATYEQYF

j_call: TRBJ2-3
d_call: TRBD1
v_call: TRBV4-1
cdr3_aa: CASSQDVNRGTDTQYF

j_call: TRBJ2-2
d_call: -
v_call: TRBV25-1
cdr3_aa: CASLGGGASGTGELFF

j_call: TRBJ2-5
d_call: -
v_call: TRBV7-2
cdr3_aa: CASSLAGSQETQYF

j_call: TRBJ2-7
d_call: -
v_call: TRBV4-3
cdr3_aa: CASSQYPGHTYEQYF

j_call: TRBJ1-1
d_call: TRBD1
v_call: TRBV28
cdr3_aa: CASSSSRQGGMNTEAFF

j_call: TRBJ1-6
d_call: TRBD1
v_call: TRBV7-2
cdr3_aa: CASSLVGSTGNSPLHF

j_call: TRBJ1-4
d_call: TRBD1
v_call: TRBV10-3
cdr3_aa: CAISESSGGSGKLFF

j_call: TRBJ2-1
d_call: TRBD2
v_call: TRBV28
cdr3_aa: CATEERGYNEQFF

j_call: TRBJ1-1
d_call: TRBD1
v_call: TRBV5-1
cdr3_aa: CASSPRQGLNTEAFF

j_call: TRBJ2-1
d_call: TRBD2
v_call: TRBV7-6
cdr3_aa: CASSLRESTNEQFF

j_call: TRBJ2-7
d_call: TRBD2
v_call: TRBV20-1
cdr3_aa: CSARGTSAPYEQYF

j_call: TRBJ2-7
d_call: TRBD2
v_call: TRBV7-9
cdr3_aa: CASSSRDSGTYEQYF

j_call: TRBJ2-2
d_call: -
v_call: TRBV12-3/TRBV12-4
cdr3_aa: CASSVSGSGELFF

j_call: TRBJ2-3
d_call: -
v_call: TRBV5-1
cdr3_aa: CASSSPSGWDHTDTQYF